Below are 9 T cell receptor beta chains sequenced from a single sample in a study of post-analysis software for immune sequencing data. Study-level points and caveats: In patients, TRBV5-6, TRBV5-1 and TRBV20-1 belonged to five or six TRBV segments found more frequently than in controls.

Antigen specificity for these receptors is unknown. cDNA libraries for TCR beta contained unique molecular identifiers. TCRdb processed the PCR reads anew with MiXCR; each CDR3 protein has one entry. The sample lists 400,000 to 500,000 distinct CDR3 sequences, about 39% seen once, with less than 10% in the top ten. Material: blood. The source of these receptors is a girl aged 2 to 9 with multiple sclerosis.

The rearrangement joins TRBV6-6 to TRBJ2-5, with D perhaps matching TRBD1 (7 bases). The V gene lost 6 bases and the J gene lost 5 bases, with 16 bases spanning the gap. This CDR3 contains 14 residues. The germline V gene has CDR1 MNHNY and CDR2 SVGAGI (reference sequence). The DNA for the CDR3 is TGTGCCAGCAGAACCGGCGGGACAGTGGAGACCCAGTACTTC. Translation: CASRTGGTVETQYF.

The chain couples TRBV15 to TRBJ2-5, with 9 bases identical to TRBD2. Germline CDR1 is LNHNV and CDR2 is YYDKDF (reference sequence). There are 16 residues in the CDR3. V dropped 1 base and J dropped 2; count of bases not matched to a gene: 5. CDR3 protein: CATSRGSAGGQETQYF. The CDR3 coding sequence is TGTGCCACCAGCAGAGGATCAGCGGGAGGACAAGAGACCCAGTACTTC.

This chain joins TRBV20-1 and TRBJ2-1; D gene ambiguous. The V and J ends lost 6 bases and 7 bases respectively, with 10 bases between them. Germline CDR1 reads DFQATT; CDR2 reads SNEGSKA (reference sequence). This CDR3 has 11 amino acids. CDR3 amino acids: CSASNSNEQFF. The CDR3 DNA reads as TGCAGTGCCTCTAACTCGAATGAGCAGTTCTTC.

The chain employs TRBV10-3 and TRBJ2-7, with a tentative D call TRBD2 (5 bases). The CDR3 has 12 residues. The V end was cut by 6 bases, the J end by 7 bases, with 13 bases between. In germline, CDR1 is ENHRY, CDR2 SYGVKD. This CDR3 reads CAISSDSGEQYF. For the CDR3, the DNA is TGTGCCATCAGCTCGGACTCGGGGGAGCAGTACTTC.

The chain joins TRBV4-3 to TRBJ2-2; 12 bases line up with TRBD2. J was trimmed by 5 bases and V by 3 bases; bases with no gene match: 10. The CDR3 is made up of 18 amino acids. CDR1 LGHNA and CDR2 YSLEER come from the germline V gene. Here the CDR3 reads CASSHRTSGNLWTGELFF. DNA for the CDR3: TGCGCCAGCAGCCACAGGACTAGCGGGAATCTGTGGACCGGGGAGCTGTTTTTT.

This chain links TRBV28 with TRBJ1-2; D not resolved. Trimming took off 6 bases at V and 2 bases at J, with 19 bases between the two ends. Germline loops: CDR1 MDHEN, CDR2 SYDVKM. The CDR3 is made up of 16 amino acids. The CDR3 nucleotides are TGTGCCAGCAGCTCCTCCCCCAGGACGGTCAACTATGGCTACACCTTC. Amino acids: CASSSSPRTVNYGYTF.

The chain is built from TRBV6-1 and TRBJ1-6; possible D gene TRBD1, 5 bases. V was clipped by 2 bases and J by 4 bases, with 12 bases between them. The CDR3 is 16 amino acids. CDR1 and CDR2 from the germline V gene are MNHNS and SASEGT. The CDR3 DNA is TGTGCCAGCAGTGAACGGGGCACCTTGTATAATTCACCCCTCCACTTT. Protein product: CASSERGTLYNSPLHF.

The chain recombines TRBV4-3 with TRBJ1-5, with D unresolved. Germline CDR1 is LGHNA and CDR2 is YSLEER. V lost 0 bases to trimming and J lost 1 base, with 7 bases between them. The CDR3 has 15 residues. As DNA, the CDR3 is TGCGCCAGCAGCCAAGATAGGTGGAGCAATCAGCCCCAGCATTTT. It is translated as CASSQDRWSNQPQHF.

The chain uses TRBV13 and TRBJ1-1; no reliable D call. The CDR3 has 13 amino acids. Trimming left V 5 bases short and J 1 base short, with 8 bases between. Germline CDR1 reads PRHDT; CDR2 reads FYEKMQ (reference sequence). CDR3 sequence (DNA): TGTGCCAGCAGCCCGATTCAGAACACTGAAGCTTTCTTT. This gives the protein CASSPIQNTEAFF.